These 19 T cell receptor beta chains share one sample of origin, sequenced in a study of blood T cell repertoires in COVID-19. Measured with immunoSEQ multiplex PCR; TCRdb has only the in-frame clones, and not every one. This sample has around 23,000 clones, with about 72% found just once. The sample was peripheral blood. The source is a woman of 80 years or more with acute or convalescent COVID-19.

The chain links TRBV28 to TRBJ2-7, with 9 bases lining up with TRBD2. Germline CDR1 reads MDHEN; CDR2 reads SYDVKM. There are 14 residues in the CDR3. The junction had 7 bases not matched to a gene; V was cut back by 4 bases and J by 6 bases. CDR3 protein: CASSSLIAGAEQYF. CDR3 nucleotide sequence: TGTGCCAGCAGTTCCTTAATAGCGGGGGCCGAGCAGTACTTC.

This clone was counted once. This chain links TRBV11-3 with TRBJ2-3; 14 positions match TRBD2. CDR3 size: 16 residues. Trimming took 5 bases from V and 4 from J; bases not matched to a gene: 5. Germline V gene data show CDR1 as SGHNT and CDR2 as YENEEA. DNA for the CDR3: TGTGCCAGCAGCGCAGGGACTAGCGGGAGCCCAGATACGCAGTATTTT. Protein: CASSAGTSGSPDTQYF.

The CDR3 DNA reads as TGTGCCAGCAGCTTGCAAGGGGGGGGCACAGATACGCAGTATTTT. The encoded protein is CASSLQGGGTDTQYF. J is TRBJ2-3 and V is TRBV9; TRBD2 might be the D (7 bases). The germline V gene encodes CDR1 SGDLS and CDR2 YYNGEE. The V and J ends lost 4 bases and 1 base respectively, with 13 bases between them. This CDR3 region has 15 residues.

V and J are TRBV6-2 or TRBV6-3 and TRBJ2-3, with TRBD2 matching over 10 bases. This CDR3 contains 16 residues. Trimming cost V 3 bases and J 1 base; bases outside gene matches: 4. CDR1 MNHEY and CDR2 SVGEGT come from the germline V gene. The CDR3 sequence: CASSYPGTSGTDTQYF. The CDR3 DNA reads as TGTGCCAGCAGTTATCCCGGGACTAGCGGCACAGATACGCAGTATTTT.

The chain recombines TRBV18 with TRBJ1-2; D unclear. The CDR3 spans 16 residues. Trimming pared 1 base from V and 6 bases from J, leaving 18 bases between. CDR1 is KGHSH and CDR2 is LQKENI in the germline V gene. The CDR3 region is CASSPRSDYYSDGYTF. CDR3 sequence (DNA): TGTGCCAGCTCACCACGTAGCGACTACTATAGCGATGGCTACACCTTC.

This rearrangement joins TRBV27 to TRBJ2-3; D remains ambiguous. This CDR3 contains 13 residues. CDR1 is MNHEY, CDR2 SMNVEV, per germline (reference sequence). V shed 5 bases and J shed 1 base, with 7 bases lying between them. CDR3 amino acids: CASSLGGTDTQYF. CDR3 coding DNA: TGTGCCAGCAGTCTCGGTGGCACAGATACGCAGTATTTT.

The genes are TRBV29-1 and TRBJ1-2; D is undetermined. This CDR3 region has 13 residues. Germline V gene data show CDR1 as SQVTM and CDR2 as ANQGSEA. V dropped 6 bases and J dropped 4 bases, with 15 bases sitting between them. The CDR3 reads CSVAPDRGYGYTF. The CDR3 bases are TGCAGCGTGGCCCCAGATCGAGGCTATGGCTACACCTTC.

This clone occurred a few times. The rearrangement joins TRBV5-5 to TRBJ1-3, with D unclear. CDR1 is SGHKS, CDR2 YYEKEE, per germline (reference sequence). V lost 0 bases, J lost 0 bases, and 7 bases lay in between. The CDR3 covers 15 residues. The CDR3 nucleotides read TGTGCCAGCAGCTTGGGCACAATCTCTGGAAACACCATATATTTT. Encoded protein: CASSLGTISGNTIYF.

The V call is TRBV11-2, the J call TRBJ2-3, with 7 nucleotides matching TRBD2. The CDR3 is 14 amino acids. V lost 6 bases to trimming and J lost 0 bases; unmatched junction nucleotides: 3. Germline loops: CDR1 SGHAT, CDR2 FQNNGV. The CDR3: CASRSGLSTDTQYF. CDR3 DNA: TGTGCCAGCAGATCGGGACTAAGCACAGATACGCAGTATTTT.

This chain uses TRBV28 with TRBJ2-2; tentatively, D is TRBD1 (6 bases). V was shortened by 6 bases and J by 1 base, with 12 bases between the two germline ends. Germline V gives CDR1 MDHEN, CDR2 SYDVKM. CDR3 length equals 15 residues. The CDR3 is CASSLAGVNTGELFF. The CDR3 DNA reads TGTGCCAGCAGCCTGGCAGGGGTGAACACCGGGGAGCTGTTTTTT.

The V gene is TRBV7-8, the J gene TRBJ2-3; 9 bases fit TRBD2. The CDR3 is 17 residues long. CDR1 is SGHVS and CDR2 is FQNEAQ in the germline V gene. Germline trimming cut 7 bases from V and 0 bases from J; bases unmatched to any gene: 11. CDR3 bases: TGTGCCAGCATCCAGACTAGCGGTCCAACTAGCACAGATACGCAGTATTTT. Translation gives CASIQTSGPTSTDTQYF.

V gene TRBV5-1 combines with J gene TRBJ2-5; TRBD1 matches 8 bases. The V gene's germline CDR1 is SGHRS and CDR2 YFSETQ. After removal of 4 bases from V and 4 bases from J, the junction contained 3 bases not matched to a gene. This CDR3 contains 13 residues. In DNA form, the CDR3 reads TGCGCCAGCAGCCATGGACAGGGAGAGACCCAGTACTTC. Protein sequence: CASSHGQGETQYF.

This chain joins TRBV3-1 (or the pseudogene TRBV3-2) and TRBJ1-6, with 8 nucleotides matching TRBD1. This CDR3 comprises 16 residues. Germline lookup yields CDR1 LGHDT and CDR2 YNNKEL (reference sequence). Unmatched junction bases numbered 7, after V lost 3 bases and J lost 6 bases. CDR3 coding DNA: TGTGCCAGCAGCCACGCCGGACAGGGTCGTAATTCACCCCTCCACTTT. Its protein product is CASSHAGQGRNSPLHF.

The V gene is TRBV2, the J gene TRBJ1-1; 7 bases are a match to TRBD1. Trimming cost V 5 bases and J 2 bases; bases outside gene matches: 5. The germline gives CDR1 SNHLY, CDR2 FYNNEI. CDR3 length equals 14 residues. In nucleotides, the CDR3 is TGTGCCAGCAGTTCTGACAGGGCAAACACTGAAGCTTTCTTT. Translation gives CASSSDRANTEAFF.

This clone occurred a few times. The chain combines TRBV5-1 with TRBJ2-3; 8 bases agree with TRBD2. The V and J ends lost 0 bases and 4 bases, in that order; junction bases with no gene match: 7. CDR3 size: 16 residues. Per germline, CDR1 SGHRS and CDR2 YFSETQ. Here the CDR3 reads CASSLALSGNADTQYF. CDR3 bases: TGCGCCAGCAGCTTGGCCCTTAGCGGGAACGCAGATACGCAGTATTTT.

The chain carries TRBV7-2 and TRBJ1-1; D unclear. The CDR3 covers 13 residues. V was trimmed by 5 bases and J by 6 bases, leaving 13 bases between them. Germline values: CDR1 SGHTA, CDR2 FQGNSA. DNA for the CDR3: TGTGCCAGCAGCCCCCTAGTTAACCCTGAAGCTTTCTTT. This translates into CASSPLVNPEAFF.

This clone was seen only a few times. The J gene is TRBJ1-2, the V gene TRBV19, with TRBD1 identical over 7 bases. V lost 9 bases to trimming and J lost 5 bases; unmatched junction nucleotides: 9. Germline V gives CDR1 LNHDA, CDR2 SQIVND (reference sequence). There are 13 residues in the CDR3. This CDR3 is CASHGQVMYGYTF. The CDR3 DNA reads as TGTGCCAGCCACGGACAGGTTATGTATGGCTACACCTTC. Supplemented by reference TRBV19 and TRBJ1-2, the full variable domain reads DGGITQSPKYLFRKEGQNVTLSCEQNLNHDAMYWYRQDPGQGLRLIYYSQIVNDFQKGDIAEGYSVSREKKESFPLTVTSAQKNPTAFYLCASHGQVMYGYTFGSGTRLTVV.

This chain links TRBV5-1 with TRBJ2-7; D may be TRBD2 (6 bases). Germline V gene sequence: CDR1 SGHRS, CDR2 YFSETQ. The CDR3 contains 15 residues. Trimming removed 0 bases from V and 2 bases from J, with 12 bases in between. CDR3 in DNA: TGCGCCAGCAGCTTGGCCCCGGGGGTACCCTACGAGCAGTACTTC. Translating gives CASSLAPGVPYEQYF.

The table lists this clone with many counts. CDR3 sequence: CASSRRDTEAFF. The CDR3 region has the DNA TGTGCCAGCAGCCGGAGGGACACTGAAGCTTTCTTT. The chain recombines TRBV3-1 (or the pseudogene TRBV3-2) with TRBJ1-1; no clear D. Germline-derived CDR1 and CDR2 are LGHDT and YNNKEL (reference sequence). The CDR3 loop spans 12 amino acids. Trimming removed 4 bases at V and 3 bases at J, with 6 bases between.